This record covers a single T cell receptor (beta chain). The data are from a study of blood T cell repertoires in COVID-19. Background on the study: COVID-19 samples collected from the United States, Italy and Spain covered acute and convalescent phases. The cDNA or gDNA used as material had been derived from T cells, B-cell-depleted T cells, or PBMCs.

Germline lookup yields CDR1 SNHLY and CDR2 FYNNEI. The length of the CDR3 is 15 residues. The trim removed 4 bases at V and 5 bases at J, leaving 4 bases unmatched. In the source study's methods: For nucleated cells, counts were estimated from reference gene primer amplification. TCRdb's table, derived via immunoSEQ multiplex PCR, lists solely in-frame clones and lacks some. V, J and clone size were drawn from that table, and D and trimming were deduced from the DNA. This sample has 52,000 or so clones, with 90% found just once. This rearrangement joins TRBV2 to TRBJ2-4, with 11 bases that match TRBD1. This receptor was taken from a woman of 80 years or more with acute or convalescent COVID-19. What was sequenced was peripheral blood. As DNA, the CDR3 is TGTGCCAGCAGTGCAAGGACAGGGGGCCAAAACATTCAGTACTTC. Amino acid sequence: CASSARTGGQNIQYF.